The present entry profiles one T cell receptor beta chain with its context. Its matching antigen is unknown. Germline trimming cut 6 bases from V and 4 bases from J; bases unmatched to any gene: 15. The CDR3 totals 16 residues. The germline gives CDR1 KGHSH, CDR2 LQKENI. The data were produced by immunoSEQ multiplex PCR, yet TCRdb's version contains in-frame clones alone and is incomplete. Of 50,000 to 65,000 clones in the sample, roughly 90% were seen once. The data were obtained in a study of a mutant IDH1 vaccine in newly diagnosed glioma. About the research overall: Investigators started vaccination 4-6 weeks after radiotherapy alone, or with temozolomide cycles. Sex among treated patients split around 60% male, 37.5% female; mean age was approximately 40 years. Every participant had undergone radiotherapy, temozolomide, or both before, and most underwent both. Study observations and caveats: Patients mounted vaccine-induced immune responses in 85% to 95% of cases.

Time point: week 35, safety follow-up. A single vaccine dose contained 300 ug of mutant IDH1 20-mer peptide, and topical imiquimod was used with it. This chain connects TRBV18 to TRBJ2-7; 7 nucleotides align to TRBD1. Sample: PBMCs, taken from a glioma patient whose treatment included an IDH1 peptide vaccine. The TCR comes from a man aged 40-50 years with glioma. CDR3 sequence (DNA): TGTGCCAGCTCTCACGGACAGGCAAGAGGGGCTTACGAGCAGTACTTC. Residues: CASSHGQARGAYEQYF.